These 28 T cell receptor beta chains originate from one sample sequenced in a study of Graves' ophthalmopathy and Graves' hyperthyroidism. The authors amplified TCR beta CDR3 regions, and they did so from RNA transcripts for repertoire sequencing. After a first-round RT-PCR with HTBI primers, a second-round multiplex PCR was run. TCRdb reprocessed the multiplex PCR reads with MiXCR, giving one entry per CDR3 protein. Of over a million distinct CDR3 sequences detected, approximately 35% appear once; the ten largest clones hold around 10%. Material for sequencing was peripheral blood or thyroid tissue (not recorded which). Receptors were obtained from an adult man with Graves' hyperthyroidism.

This clonotype has just one count. This sequence joins TRBV9 and TRBJ2-2; 9 bases match TRBD2. Germline trimming cut 7 bases from V and 1 base from J; bases unmatched to any gene: 5. CDR1 is SGDLS, CDR2 YYNGEE, per germline. This CDR3 region has 15 residues. CDR3 in amino acids: CASGTSSWNTGELFF. The DNA for the CDR3 is TGTGCCAGCGGGACTAGCAGCTGGAACACCGGGGAGCTGTTTTTT.

This chain uses TRBV15 with TRBJ1-1, with 8 bases aligning to TRBD1. This CDR3 has 18 residues. Germline CDR1 LNHNV, CDR2 YYDKDF (reference sequence). Trimming removed 1 base from V and 0 bases from J; junction bases left unmatched: 10. CDR3 nucleotide sequence: TGTGCCACCAGCAGAGTAGGGGCAGGGGGCTACTTGAACACTGAAGCTTTCTTT. Amino acid sequence: CATSRVGAGGYLNTEAFF.

The V call is TRBV5-4, the J call TRBJ2-7; D call uncertain. Trimming shortened V by 4 bases and J by 5 bases, and 22 bases separated the two germline ends. Germline V gives CDR1 SGHNT, CDR2 YYREEE (reference sequence). This CDR3 comprises 16 residues. CDR3: CASSVGPATAAHEQYF. As DNA, the CDR3 is TGTGCCAGCAGCGTTGGACCAGCAACGGCCGCCCACGAGCAGTACTTC.

In this sample, this clonotype turned up a few times. The V call is TRBV6-5, the J call TRBJ2-7; D is undetermined. Trimming shortened V by 0 bases and J by 0 bases, and 9 bases separated the two germline ends. CDR1 and CDR2 (germline): MNHEY, SVGAGI. The CDR3 runs 15 residues. This CDR3 is CASSYSFPDSYEQYF. DNA for the CDR3: TGTGCCAGCAGTTACTCGTTTCCGGACTCCTACGAGCAGTACTTC.

The chain has TRBV29-1 and TRBJ1-1; possible D gene TRBD1, 6 bases. Per germline, CDR1 SQVTM and CDR2 ANQGSEA. This CDR3 has 13 amino acids. Trimming stripped 2 bases from V and 4 bases from J, with 11 bases between. CDR3 residues: CSVEWGAATEAFF. The CDR3 DNA reads as TGCAGCGTTGAATGGGGGGCGGCCACTGAAGCTTTCTTT.

About this clonotype itself: One base away lies a much larger clone, so this may be a sequencing read error. V is TRBV12-3 or TRBV12-4 and J is TRBJ1-5, with D perhaps TRBD1 (5 bases). The CDR3 is 13 amino acids. For the CDR3, the DNA is TGTGCCAGCAAGGGGATCGGCAATCAGCCCCTGCATTTT. Its protein product is CASKGIGNQPLHF.

This sequence joins TRBV25-1 and TRBJ2-3, with 11 bases that match TRBD1. The germline gives CDR1 MGHDK, CDR2 SYGVNS. CDR3 size: 14 residues. V was pared by 3 bases and J by 6 bases, with 2 bases of the junction left unmatched. The CDR3 region is CASSDRDRGDTQYF. The CDR3 region has the DNA TGTGCCAGCAGTGACCGGGACAGGGGGGATACGCAGTATTTT.

As regards this clonotype: One end of the junction is discordant with germline, which a read error may explain. CDR3 in amino acids: CASGQDPGYEQYF. The CDR3 bases are TGTGCCAGCGGCCAAGATCCGGGGTACGAGCAGTACTTC. This chain joins TRBV4-2 and TRBJ2-7; D is perhaps TRBD2 (5 bases). There are 13 residues in the CDR3. Germline V gene lookup returns CDR1 LGHNA and CDR2 YNFKEQ.

The V gene is TRBV6-2 or TRBV6-3, the J gene TRBJ2-3; D is possibly TRBD1 (6 bases). V lost 6 bases and J 1 base, leaving 14 bases between the germline ends. This CDR3 spans 15 amino acids. Per the germline V gene, CDR1 is MNHEY and CDR2 is SVGEGT. For the CDR3, the DNA is TGTGCCAGCAGGGGGGCCAGCTGGGGCACAGATACGCAGTATTTT. Translating it yields CASRGASWGTDTQYF.

About this clonotype itself: A much larger clone differs from this one at a single base, so this may be a read error. V usage is TRBV20-1 and J usage is TRBJ1-2, with D hard to call. CDR1 DFQATT and CDR2 SNEGSKA come from the germline V gene (reference sequence). This CDR3 spans 13 amino acids. The V gene lost 8 bases and the J gene lost 2 bases, with 15 bases spanning the gap. The CDR3 spells CSPIHNGNYGYTF. The CDR3 DNA follows: TGCAGTCCAATCCACAACGGCAACTATGGCTACACCTTC.

With respect to this clonotype: Sequence at one end of the junction differs from germline and may be a read error. This chain uses TRBV15 with TRBJ1-2, with D uncertain. CDR3 length: 15 amino acids. Germline V gene lookup returns CDR1 LNHNV and CDR2 YYDKDF (reference sequence). CDR3 sequence reads: CATSSDSGGPYGHTF. Written as DNA, the CDR3 is TGTGCCACCAGCAGTGACTCGGGCGGCCCCTATGGCCACACCTTC.

This clonotype was picked up a small number of times. J is TRBJ2-7 and V is TRBV20-1; TRBD2 matches 8 bases. The V gene's germline CDR1 is DFQATT and CDR2 SNEGSKA (reference sequence). Trimming removed 7 bases from V and 3 bases from J; junction bases left unmatched: 8. The CDR3 loop spans 13 amino acids. The CDR3 spells CSVIPRGGYEQYF. The CDR3 DNA reads as TGCAGTGTCATACCACGGGGGGGCTACGAGCAGTACTTC.

The chain uses TRBV4-1 and TRBJ2-5; a weak D match, TRBD1 (6 bases). Per germline, CDR1 MGHRA and CDR2 YSYEKL. V gave up 0 bases and J gave up 2 bases, with 10 bases separating them. This CDR3 has 15 residues. The CDR3 nucleotides are TGCGCCAGCAGCCAAGAAGAAGGGGGACAAGAGACCCAGTACTTC. Amino acids: CASSQEEGGQETQYF.

The chain employs TRBV7-8 and TRBJ2-5, with 15 bases matching TRBD2. The germline gives CDR1 SGHVS, CDR2 FQNEAQ. The V segment lost 3 bases and the J segment 5 bases; nucleotides outside the gene matches: 10. The CDR3 sequence is 18 residues long. The CDR3 loop reads CASSLGQGLAGGYETQYF. For the CDR3, the DNA is TGTGCCAGCAGCTTGGGACAAGGACTAGCGGGAGGGTACGAGACCCAGTACTTC.

The chain joins TRBV11-2 to TRBJ1-3; 7 bases agree with TRBD1. The CDR3 runs 17 residues. After removal of 3 bases from V and 2 bases from J, the junction contained 10 bases not matched to a gene. Germline CDR1 reads SGHAT; CDR2 reads FQNNGV. CDR3 bases: TGTGCCAGCAGCTTTGAGACAGGGTTATACGCTGGAAACACCATATATTTT. Protein sequence: CASSFETGLYAGNTIYF.

The sample holds a few counts of this clonotype. The V call is TRBV10-2, the J call TRBJ2-7, with D unclear. The ends were cut back, 3 bases at V and 1 base at J, with 10 bases in the middle. This CDR3 spans 14 amino acids. CDR1 and CDR2 (germline): WSHSY, SAAADI. CDR3 sequence (DNA): TGCGCCAGCAGTGACTCCGGGCAGTCCTACGAGCAGTACTTC. This translates into CASSDSGQSYEQYF.

This clonotype has ten or more counts. This rearrangement joins TRBV9 to TRBJ2-7, with TRBD2 matching over 9 bases. Trimming took 4 bases from V and 4 from J; bases not matched to a gene: 9. The CDR3 length is 15 residues. Looked up from germline, CDR1 is SGDLS and CDR2 is YYNGEE. This CDR3 reads CASSPRLAALYEQYF. CDR3 nucleotide sequence: TGTGCCAGCAGCCCCCGACTAGCGGCTCTGTACGAGCAGTACTTC. Filled out from reference TRBV9 and TRBJ2-7, the complete variable domain reads DSGVTQTPKHLITATGQRVTLRCSPRSGDLSVYWYQQSLDQGLQFLIQYYNGEERAKGNILERFSAQQFPDLHSELNLSSLELGDSALYFCASSPRLAALYEQYFGPGTRLTVT.

This clonotype was observed at least ten times. The chain carries TRBV29-1 and TRBJ2-7; the match to TRBD2 covers 12 bases. Germline V CDR1 and CDR2: SQVTM, ANQGSEA. After removal of 1 base from V and 7 bases from J, the junction contained 5 bases not matched to a gene. This CDR3 is built from 14 residues. The CDR3 sequence is CSVEGTSGMREQYF. The CDR3 DNA is TGCAGCGTTGAAGGGACTAGCGGGATGAGAGAGCAGTACTTC.

This clonotype was seen only a few times. V gene TRBV5-4 combines with J gene TRBJ1-4; D possibly corresponds to TRBD1 (5 bases). CDR1 SGHNT and CDR2 YYREEE come from the germline V gene (reference sequence). This CDR3 has 14 amino acids. Trimming shortened V by 3 bases and J by 5 bases, and 11 bases separated the two germline ends. DNA for the CDR3: TGTGCCAGCAGCTCGGGGCGAACCAATGAAAAACTGTTTTTT. Translation: CASSSGRTNEKLFF.

The rearrangement links TRBV12-3 or TRBV12-4 to TRBJ2-7, with D possibly TRBD2 on 6 matching bases. This CDR3 comprises 18 residues. Trimming left V 1 base short and J 2 bases short, with 21 bases between. CDR3 amino acids: CASSLVVSPGVFAYEQYF. DNA of the CDR3: TGTGCCAGCAGTTTAGTTGTGTCCCCGGGGGTTTTCGCCTACGAGCAGTACTTC.

The rearrangement links TRBV7-2 to TRBJ1-5; 10 nucleotides agree with TRBD1. CDR3 length: 14 residues. With 5 bases clipped from V and 10 bases from J, the junction kept 8 bases outside the gene matches. The germline gives CDR1 SGHTA, CDR2 FQGNSA. The CDR3: CASSTGTGVDPQHF. In DNA, the CDR3 is TGTGCCAGCAGCACCGGGACAGGGGTTGATCCCCAGCATTTT.

Points on this clonotype: A junction boundary mismatches the germline segment, possibly from a read error. The chain carries TRBV4-3 and TRBJ1-2, with a tentative D call TRBD1 (5 bases). This CDR3 region has 16 residues. In germline, CDR1 is LGHNA, CDR2 YSLEER. The CDR3 loop reads CASSQDLDRPNHGYTF. The DNA for the CDR3 is TGCGCCAGCAGCCAAGATCTCGACAGACCTAACCATGGCTACACCTTC.

V usage is TRBV9 and J usage is TRBJ2-7, with TRBD1 matching over 9 bases. The J segment lost 5 bases and the V segment lost 0 bases, leaving 15 bases of the junction unmatched. CDR1 is SGDLS and CDR2 is YYNGEE in the germline V gene. This CDR3 has 18 residues. The CDR3 loop reads CASSVDHTPGQGPHEQYF. The CDR3 DNA is TGTGCCAGCAGCGTAGACCACACTCCGGGACAGGGCCCCCACGAGCAGTACTTC.

This clonotype was seen at least ten times. CDR3 nucleotides: TGCAGCGTCAGGGGACGACTACAAGAGACCCAGTACTTC. This gives the protein CSVRGRLQETQYF. The V and J genes are TRBV29-1 and TRBJ2-5, with D maybe TRBD1 (6 bases). The V gene lost 6 bases and the J gene lost 2 bases, with 13 bases spanning the gap. Germline assignment: CDR1 SQVTM and CDR2 ANQGSEA. This CDR3 has 13 residues.

V and J are TRBV15 and TRBJ2-5; 7 bases are a match to TRBD1. Germline V CDR1 and CDR2: LNHNV, YYDKDF (reference sequence). This CDR3 has 14 residues. The ends lost 5 bases at V and 4 bases at J; junction bases unmatched: 7. The CDR3 protein is CATSGTGVGETQYF. In DNA form, the CDR3 reads TGTGCCACCAGCGGAACAGGGGTGGGAGAGACCCAGTACTTC.

This clonotype was recorded many times. The chain links TRBV20-1 to TRBJ2-7; D uncertain. The V end lost 2 bases, the J end lost 0 bases, and 8 bases lay between the germline ends. CDR1 DFQATT and CDR2 SNEGSKA come from the germline V gene (reference sequence). This CDR3 comprises 13 residues. Written as DNA, the CDR3 is TGCAGTGCTAGACTAATGGACTCCTACGAGCAGTACTTC. This translates into CSARLMDSYEQYF.

This chain connects TRBV2 to TRBJ2-5; D is unclear. Germline CDR1 and CDR2: SNHLY and FYNNEI. V lost 1 base to trimming and J lost 3 bases, with 6 bases between them. This CDR3 is 13 amino acids long. CDR3 DNA: TGTGCCAGCAGTGAAGTCCAGGAAGAGACCCAGTACTTC. Translation: CASSEVQEETQYF.

The V gene is TRBV6-2 or TRBV6-3, the J gene TRBJ1-1; TRBD1 agrees at 9 bases. Trimming at V came to 6 bases and at J to 5 bases, leaving 7 bases not matched to a gene. The germline V gene encodes CDR1 MNHEY and CDR2 SVGEGT. This CDR3 is built from 14 residues. The CDR3 DNA follows: TGTGCCAGCAGGCCAACAGGGGGCGCGACTGAAGCTTTCTTT. It is translated as CASRPTGGATEAFF.